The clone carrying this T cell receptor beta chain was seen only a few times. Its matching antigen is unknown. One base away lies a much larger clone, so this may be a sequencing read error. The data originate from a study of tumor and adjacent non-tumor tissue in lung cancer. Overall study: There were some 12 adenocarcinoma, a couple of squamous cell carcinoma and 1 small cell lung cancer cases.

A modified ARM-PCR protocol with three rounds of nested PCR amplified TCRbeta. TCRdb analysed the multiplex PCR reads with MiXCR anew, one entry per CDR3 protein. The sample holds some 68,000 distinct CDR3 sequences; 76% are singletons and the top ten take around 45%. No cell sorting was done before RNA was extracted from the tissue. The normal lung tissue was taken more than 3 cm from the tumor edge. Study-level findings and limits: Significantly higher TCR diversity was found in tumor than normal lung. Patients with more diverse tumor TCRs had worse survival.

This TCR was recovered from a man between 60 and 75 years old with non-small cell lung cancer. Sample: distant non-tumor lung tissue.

As DNA, the CDR3 is TGTGCCAGCAGCTCCGACAGGGCCGCCAACGAGCAGTACTTC. It is translated as CASSSDRAANEQYF. V and J are TRBV7-9 and TRBJ2-7; 7 bases map to TRBD1. CDR3 length: 14 amino acids. After removal of 4 bases from V and 5 bases from J, the junction contained 8 bases not matched to a gene. CDR1 and CDR2 (germline): SEHNR, FQNEAQ (reference sequence).